This TCR beta chain was documented in a study of CD8+ T cells in alopecia areata. Sequencing templates came from extracted RNA that was reverse transcribed into cDNA. Libraries were prepared by immunoSEQ multiplex PCR; TCRdb keeps only in-frame clonotypes and omits some of them. The sample shows 170,000 or so clones, about 60% of them seen only once. The V gene's germline CDR1 is SQVTM and CDR2 ANQGSEA. The V and J ends lost 4 bases and 0 bases respectively, with 15 bases between them. CDR3 length equals 15 residues. This sample's treatment: oral pan-JAK inhibitor, 5-10 mg twice daily. This clone was detected only a few times.

This sequence joins TRBV29-1 and TRBJ1-1; D possibly corresponds to TRBD1 (5 bases). This specimen was CD8+ T cells sorted from blood, taken at week 24, from a patient treated with tofacitinib. This sequence was found in a human donor with alopecia areata. The CDR3 bases are TGCAGCGTTGTTCCAAGCCAGGGCATGAACACTGAAGCTTTCTTT. Protein product: CSVVPSQGMNTEAFF.